This record looks at one T cell receptor (beta chain) sequence and its context. The data originate from a study of blood T cell repertoires in COVID-19. Study-level information: Samples representing acute and convalescent COVID-19 were sourced from the United States, Italy and Spain.

Per the original methods: Using reference gene primer amplification, nucleated cell counts were estimated. Assay: immunoSEQ multiplex PCR; the TCRdb copy retains only in-frame clones and omits some. V, J and clone size are those of that table, while D and trimming were read from the DNA. The profile covers around 250,000 clones, with approximately 90% appearing a single time and around 4% taken by the ten largest. This study enrolled people aged roughly 18 to 100 from about two dozen US geographic areas. The V and J ends lost 5 bases and 0 bases, in that order; junction bases with no gene match: 3. Per the germline V gene, CDR1 is KGHSH and CDR2 is LQKENI. CDR3 length equals 14 residues.

Material: PBMCs or T cells enriched from blood (not recorded which). The clonotype originates from a woman in her 30s who had recovered from COVID-19. The J gene is TRBJ1-1, the V gene TRBV18; TRBD1 matches at 7 bases. The CDR3 DNA reads as TGTGCCAGCTCATCGGGACAGTTGAACACTGAAGCTTTCTTT. Encoded protein: CASSSGQLNTEAFF.